Listed below are T cell receptor beta chains from one sample, sequenced in a study of Ad26.COV2.S vaccination and SARS-CoV-2 variants. Libraries were prepared by immunoSEQ multiplex PCR; TCRdb keeps only in-frame clonotypes and omits some of them. The sample includes about 400,000 clones, under 90% of them seen just once. Sequenced material: peripheral blood, taken in a trial of Ad26.COV2.S vaccine versus placebo. Every receptor here comes from a person aged 18-65 years who received the Ad26.COV2.S COVID-19 vaccine or a placebo. CDR3s include the opening cysteine and the closing phenylalanine or tryptophan. A D gene is named only where the DNA matches it firmly. Size is stated for part of the rows, as once, few or many counts, or as a class when the clone is expanded.

clone size | D gene | V gene | CDR3 protein
. | TRBD2 | TRBV5-1 | CASSSSGSTDTQYF
. | . | TRBV29-1 | CSVDRNTEAFF
. | TRBD2 | TRBV4-1 | CASSQPTSGKLYEQFF
. | TRBD1 | TRBV10-3 | CAISDRSGQGSADTQYF
few | . | TRBV4-1 | CASSPSGARSDEQFF
. | . | TRBV6-2/TRBV6-3 | CASSYRGRASTDTQYF
. | . | TRBV18 | CASSRGRGLDEQYF
. | TRBD1 | TRBV6-5 | CASRGDRGYNSPLHF
. | TRBD1 | TRBV19 | CASSKQGPVDTEAFF
. | . | TRBV3-1/TRBV3-2 | CASSQVERTSSYEQYF
. | . | TRBV5-1 | CASRGWASSYNEQFF
. | TRBD1 | TRBV2 | CASRGTGQGVVSPLHF
. | TRBD1 | TRBV12-5 | CASGTPGQDFGELFF
. | . | TRBV12-2 | CASRPDSRPTRAFF
. | . | TRBV9 | CASSAHQNTEAFF
. | . | TRBV19 | CASSTVGSLNTEAFF
. | . | TRBV10-2 | CASSGGNEQYF
once | TRBD1 | TRBV5-4 | CASSYRGRGDTQYF
. | . | TRBV11-2 | CASSLAWRPEAFF
. | TRBD1 | TRBV4-2 | CASSQDFRDRGQFF
. | . | TRBV7-9 | CASSLTPTGTSTDTQYF
. | . | TRBV18 | CASSIGNSQSYEQYF
. | . | TRBV4-3 | CASSQGQLYSYNEQFF
once | TRBD2 | TRBV9 | CASSASLAGPYEQYF
few | TRBD2 | TRBV7-9 | CASRLGLASYNEQFF
. | . | TRBV5-1 | CASSLRTARGETQYF
. | . | TRBV25-1 | CASSESNSPLHF
. | . | TRBV18 | CASSPAQAVPDSQYF